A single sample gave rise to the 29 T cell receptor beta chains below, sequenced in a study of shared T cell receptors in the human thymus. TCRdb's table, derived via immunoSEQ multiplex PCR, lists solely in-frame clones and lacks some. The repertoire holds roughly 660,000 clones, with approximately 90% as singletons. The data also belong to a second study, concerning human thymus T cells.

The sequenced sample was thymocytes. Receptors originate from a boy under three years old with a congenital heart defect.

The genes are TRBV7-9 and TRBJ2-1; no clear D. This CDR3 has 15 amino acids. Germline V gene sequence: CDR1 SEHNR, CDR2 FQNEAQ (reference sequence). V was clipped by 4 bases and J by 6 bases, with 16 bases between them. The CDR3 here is CASSSLRVRVNEQFF. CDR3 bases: TGTGCCAGCAGCTCCCTCCGTGTTCGCGTCAATGAGCAGTTCTTC.

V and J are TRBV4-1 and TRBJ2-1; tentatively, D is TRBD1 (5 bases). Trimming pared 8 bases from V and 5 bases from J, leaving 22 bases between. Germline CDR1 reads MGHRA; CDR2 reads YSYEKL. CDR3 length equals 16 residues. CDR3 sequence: CASSVKRQGPHNEQFF. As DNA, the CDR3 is TGCGCCAGCTCCGTAAAAAGGCAGGGTCCCCACAATGAGCAGTTCTTC.

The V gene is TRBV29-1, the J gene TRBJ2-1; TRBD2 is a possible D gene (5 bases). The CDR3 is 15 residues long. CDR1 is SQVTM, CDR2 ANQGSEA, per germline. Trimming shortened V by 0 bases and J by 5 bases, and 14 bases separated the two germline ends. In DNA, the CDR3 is TGCAGCGTTGAAGATTGGGCTAGCCGACACAATGAGCAGTTCTTC. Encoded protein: CSVEDWASRHNEQFF.

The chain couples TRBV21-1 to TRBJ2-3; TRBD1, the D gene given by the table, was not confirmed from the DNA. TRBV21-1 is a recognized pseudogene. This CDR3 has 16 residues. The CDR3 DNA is TGTGCCAGCAGCCTGCGGTCGGACAGGGCCAAAGATACGCAGTATTTT. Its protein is CASSLRSDRAKDTQYF.

For the CDR3, the DNA is TGTGCCAGCTCACCACGATACGGGAGGGGGAATGAGCAGTTCTTC. Its translation: CASSPRYGRGNEQFF. The chain joins TRBV18 to TRBJ2-1, with 8 bases that match TRBD2. With V trimmed by 1 base and J by 7 bases, 6 bases remained unmatched. This CDR3 contains 15 residues. Germline CDR1 is KGHSH and CDR2 is LQKENI. Full variable domain (missing parts from reference TRBV18 and TRBJ2-1): NAGVMQNPRHLVRRRGQEARLRCSPMKGHSHVYWYRQLPEEGLKFMVYLQKENIIDESGMPKERFSAEFPKEGPSILRIQQVVRGDSAAYFCASSPRYGRGNEQFFGPGTRLTVL.

Here the CDR3 DNA reads TGTGCCAGCGGACAGGGGAATGGCTATGGCTACACCTTC. Amino acid sequence: CASGQGNGYGYTF. The chain links TRBV7-8 to TRBJ1-2; TRBD1 agrees at 9 bases. This CDR3 is built from 13 residues. Per germline, CDR1 SGHVS and CDR2 FQNEAQ. J gave up 4 bases and V 8 bases, and 5 bases lay outside the gene matches.

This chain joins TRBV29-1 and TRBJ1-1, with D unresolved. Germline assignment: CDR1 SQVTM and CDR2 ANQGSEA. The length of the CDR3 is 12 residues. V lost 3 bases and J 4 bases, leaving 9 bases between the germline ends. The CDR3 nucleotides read TGCAGCGTTGATGGCGGGTCCACTGAAGCTTTCTTT. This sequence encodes CSVDGGSTEAFF.

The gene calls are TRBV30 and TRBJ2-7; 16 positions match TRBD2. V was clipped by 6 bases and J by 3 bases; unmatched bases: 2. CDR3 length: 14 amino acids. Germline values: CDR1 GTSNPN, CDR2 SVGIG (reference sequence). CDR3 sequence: CACGTSGRDYEQYF. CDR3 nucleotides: TGTGCCTGCGGGACTAGCGGGAGGGACTACGAGCAGTACTTC.

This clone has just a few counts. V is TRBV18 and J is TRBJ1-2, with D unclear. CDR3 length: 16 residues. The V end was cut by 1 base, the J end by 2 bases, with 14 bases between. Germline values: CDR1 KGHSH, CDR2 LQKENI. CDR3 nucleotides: TGTGCCAGCTCACCACGGTCCCGGGATGGGAACTATGGCTACACCTTC. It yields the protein CASSPRSRDGNYGYTF.

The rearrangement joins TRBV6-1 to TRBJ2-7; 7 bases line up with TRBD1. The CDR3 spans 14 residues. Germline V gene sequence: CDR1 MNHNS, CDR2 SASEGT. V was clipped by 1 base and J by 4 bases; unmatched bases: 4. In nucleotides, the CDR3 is TGTGCCAGCAGTGAAGGAACAGGGGCTTACGAGCAGTACTTC. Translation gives CASSEGTGAYEQYF.

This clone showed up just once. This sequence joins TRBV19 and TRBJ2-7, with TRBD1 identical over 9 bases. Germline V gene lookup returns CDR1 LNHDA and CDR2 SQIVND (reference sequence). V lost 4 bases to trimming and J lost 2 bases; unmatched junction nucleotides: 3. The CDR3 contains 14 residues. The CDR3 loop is CASSSGTGTYEQYF. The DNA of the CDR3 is TGTGCCAGTAGTAGCGGGACAGGGACCTACGAGCAGTACTTC.

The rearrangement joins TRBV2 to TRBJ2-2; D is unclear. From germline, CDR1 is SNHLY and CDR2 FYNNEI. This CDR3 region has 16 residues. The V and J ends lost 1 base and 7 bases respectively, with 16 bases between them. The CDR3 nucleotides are TGTGCCAGCAGTGAAGACACCCCGTCAGATAACGGGGAGCTGTTTTTT. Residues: CASSEDTPSDNGELFF. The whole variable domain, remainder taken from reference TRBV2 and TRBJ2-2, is EPEVTQTPSHQVTQMGQEVILRCVPISNHLYFYWYRQILGQKVEFLVSFYNNEISEKSEIFDDQFSVERPDGSNFTLKIRSTKLEDSAMYFCASSEDTPSDNGELFFGEGSRLTVL.

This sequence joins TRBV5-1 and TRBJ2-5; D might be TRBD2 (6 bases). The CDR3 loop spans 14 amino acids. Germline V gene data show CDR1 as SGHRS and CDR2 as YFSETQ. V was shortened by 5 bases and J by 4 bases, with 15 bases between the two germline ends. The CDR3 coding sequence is TGCGCCAGCAGATTCGGGGGATCGGGAGAGACCCAGTACTTC. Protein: CASRFGGSGETQYF.

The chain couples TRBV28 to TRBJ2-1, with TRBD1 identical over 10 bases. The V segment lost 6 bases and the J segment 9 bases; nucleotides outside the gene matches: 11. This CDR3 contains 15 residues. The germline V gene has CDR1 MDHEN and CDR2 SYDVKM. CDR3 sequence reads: CASSLLVTGGREQFF. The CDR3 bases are TGTGCCAGCAGCCTCCTGGTGACAGGGGGCCGTGAGCAGTTCTTC.

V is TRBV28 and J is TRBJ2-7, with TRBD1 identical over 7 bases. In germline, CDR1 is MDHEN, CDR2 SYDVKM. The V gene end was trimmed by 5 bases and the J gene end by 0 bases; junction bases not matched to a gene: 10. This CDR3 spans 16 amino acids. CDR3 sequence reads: CASSLPDRLGSYEQYF. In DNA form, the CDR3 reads TGTGCCAGCAGTCTGCCGGACAGGTTGGGCTCCTACGAGCAGTACTTC.

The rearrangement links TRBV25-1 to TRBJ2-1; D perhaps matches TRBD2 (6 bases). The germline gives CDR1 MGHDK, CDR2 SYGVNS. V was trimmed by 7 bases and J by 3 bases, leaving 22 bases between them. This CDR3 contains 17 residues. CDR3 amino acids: CASTLNKEGYSYNEQFF. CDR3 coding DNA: TGTGCCAGCACCCTAAATAAGGAGGGATACAGCTACAATGAGCAGTTCTTC.

The CDR3 reads CASSTGLASEQFF. The DNA of the CDR3 is TGTGCCAGCAGCACGGGACTAGCAAGTGAGCAGTTCTTC. This rearrangement joins TRBV5-6 to TRBJ2-1; the match to TRBD2 covers 9 bases. This CDR3 is 13 amino acids long. CDR1 is SGHDT and CDR2 is YYEEEE in the germline V gene. Unmatched junction bases numbered 5, after V lost 4 bases and J lost 9 bases.

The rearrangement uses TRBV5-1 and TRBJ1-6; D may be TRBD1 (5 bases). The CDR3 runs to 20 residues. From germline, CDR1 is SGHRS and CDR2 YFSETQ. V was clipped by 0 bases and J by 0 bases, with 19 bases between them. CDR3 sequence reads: CASSLGDGDSPSSYNSPLHF. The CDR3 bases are TGCGCCAGCAGCTTGGGGGATGGCGACAGCCCGAGCTCCTATAATTCACCCCTCCACTTT.

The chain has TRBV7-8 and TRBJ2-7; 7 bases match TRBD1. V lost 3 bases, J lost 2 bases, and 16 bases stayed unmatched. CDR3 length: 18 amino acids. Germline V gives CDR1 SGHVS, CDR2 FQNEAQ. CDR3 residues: CASSFSTGLAGVAYEQYF. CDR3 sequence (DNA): TGTGCCAGCAGCTTCTCGACAGGGTTGGCGGGCGTTGCCTACGAGCAGTACTTC.

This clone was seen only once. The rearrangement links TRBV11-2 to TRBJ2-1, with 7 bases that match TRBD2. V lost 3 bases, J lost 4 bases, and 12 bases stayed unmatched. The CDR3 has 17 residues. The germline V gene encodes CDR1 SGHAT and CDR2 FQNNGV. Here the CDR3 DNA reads TGTGCCAGCAGCTTGATCCCTGGCGCGGGGGAGTACAATGAGCAGTTCTTC. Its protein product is CASSLIPGAGEYNEQFF.

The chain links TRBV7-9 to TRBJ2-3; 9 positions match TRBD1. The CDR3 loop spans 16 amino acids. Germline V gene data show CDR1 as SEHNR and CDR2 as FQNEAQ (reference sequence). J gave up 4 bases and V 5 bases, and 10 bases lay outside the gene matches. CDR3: CASSRRDRVGSDTQYF. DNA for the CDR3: TGTGCCAGCAGCCGGCGGGACAGGGTGGGTTCAGATACGCAGTATTTT.

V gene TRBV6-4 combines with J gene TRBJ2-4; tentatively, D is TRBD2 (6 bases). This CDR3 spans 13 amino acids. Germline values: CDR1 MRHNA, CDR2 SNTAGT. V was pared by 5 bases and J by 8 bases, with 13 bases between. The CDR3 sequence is CASSSRGGDIQYF. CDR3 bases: TGTGCCAGCAGTTCCCGGGGAGGTGACATTCAGTACTTC.

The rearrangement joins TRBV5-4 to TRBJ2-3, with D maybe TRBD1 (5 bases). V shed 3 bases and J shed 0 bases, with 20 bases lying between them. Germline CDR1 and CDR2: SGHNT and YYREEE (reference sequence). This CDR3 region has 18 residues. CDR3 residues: CASSSSSWGGTSTDTQYF. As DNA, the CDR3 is TGTGCCAGCAGCTCATCCTCTTGGGGCGGCACAAGCACAGATACGCAGTATTTT.

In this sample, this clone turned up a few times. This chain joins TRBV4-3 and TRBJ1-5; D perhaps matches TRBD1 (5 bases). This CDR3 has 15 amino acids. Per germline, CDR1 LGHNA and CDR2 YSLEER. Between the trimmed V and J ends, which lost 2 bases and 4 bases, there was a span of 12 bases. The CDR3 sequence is CASSQSFGGNQPQHF. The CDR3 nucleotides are TGCGCCAGCAGCCAATCCTTTGGGGGGAATCAGCCCCAGCATTTT.

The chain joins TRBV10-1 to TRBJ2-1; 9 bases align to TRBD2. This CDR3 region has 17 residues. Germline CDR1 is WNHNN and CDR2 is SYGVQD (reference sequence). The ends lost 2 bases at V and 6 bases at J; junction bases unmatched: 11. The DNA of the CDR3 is TGCGCCAGCAGTGAGAGGTCTGGCGGGAGGGGTCCCAATGAGCAGTTCTTC. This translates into CASSERSGGRGPNEQFF.

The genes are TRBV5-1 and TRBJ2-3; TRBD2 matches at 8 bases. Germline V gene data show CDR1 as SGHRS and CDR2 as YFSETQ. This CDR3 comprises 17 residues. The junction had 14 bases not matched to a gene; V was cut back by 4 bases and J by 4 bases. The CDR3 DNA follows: TGCGCCAGCAGCCTCATCGTACTAGCGGATGGCGCAGATACGCAGTATTTT. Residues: CASSLIVLADGADTQYF.

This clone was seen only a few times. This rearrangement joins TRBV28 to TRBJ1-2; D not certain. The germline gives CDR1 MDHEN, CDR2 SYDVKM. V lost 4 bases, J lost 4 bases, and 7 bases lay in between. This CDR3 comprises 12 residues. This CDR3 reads CASSSPVYGYTF. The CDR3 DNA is TGTGCCAGCAGTTCCCCAGTCTATGGCTACACCTTC.

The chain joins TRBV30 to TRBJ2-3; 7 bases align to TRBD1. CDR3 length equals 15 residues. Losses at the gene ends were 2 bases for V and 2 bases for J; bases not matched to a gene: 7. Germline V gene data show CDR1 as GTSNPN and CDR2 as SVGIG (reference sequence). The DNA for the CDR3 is TGTGCCTGGAGTAAGACAGGGCCCCACACAGATACGCAGTATTTT. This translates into CAWSKTGPHTDTQYF.

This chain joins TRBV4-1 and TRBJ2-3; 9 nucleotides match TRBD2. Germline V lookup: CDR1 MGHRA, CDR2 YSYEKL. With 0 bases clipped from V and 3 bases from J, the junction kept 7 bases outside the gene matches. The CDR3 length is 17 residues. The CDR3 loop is CASSQEGRLAGTDTQYF. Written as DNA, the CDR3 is TGCGCCAGCAGCCAAGAAGGGAGGCTAGCGGGGACAGATACGCAGTATTTT.